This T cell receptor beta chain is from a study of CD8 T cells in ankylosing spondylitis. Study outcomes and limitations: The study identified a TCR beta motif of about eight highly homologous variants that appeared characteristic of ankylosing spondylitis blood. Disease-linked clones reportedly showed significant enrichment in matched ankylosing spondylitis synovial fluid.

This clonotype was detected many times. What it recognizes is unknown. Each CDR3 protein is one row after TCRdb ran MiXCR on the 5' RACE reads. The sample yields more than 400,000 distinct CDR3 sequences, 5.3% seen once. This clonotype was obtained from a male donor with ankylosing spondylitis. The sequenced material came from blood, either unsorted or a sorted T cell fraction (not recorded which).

The CDR3: CSALGVLNEKLFF. CDR3 DNA sequence: TGCAGTGCCTTGGGGGTCCTTAATGAAAAACTGTTTTTT. This chain joins TRBV20-1 and TRBJ1-4, with D possibly TRBD1 on 5 matching bases. CDR3 size: 13 residues. Germline CDR1 is DFQATT and CDR2 is SNEGSKA (reference sequence). Trimming took off 6 bases at V and 4 bases at J, with 12 bases between the two ends.